This note documents a single TCR beta chain sequence. The time point is: patch test 1, 2 weeks after DPC sensitization. Stated treatment: therapeutic diphenylcyclopropenone sensitization with weekly scalp DPC. This sample is drawn from a study of human T cells and chemical hapten exposure. Study summary: Small discrepancies in pooled library volume mainly accounted for the varying TCR yields per sample.

In the original analysis: Individual samples carried between roughly 23,224 and 700,000 TCRs, with 80,000 to 100,000 as the median. TCRdb re-analysed the RACE reads in MiXCR, keeping a single row per CDR3 protein. TCRdb's processing, not the authors', yielded these V and J calls. The data hold roughly 120,000 distinct CDR3 sequences, with about 12% observed a single time. This receptor was obtained from a woman in her forties or fifties with alopecia areata. Some clones in this sample may be carry-over from other donors' samples. This specimen was whole blood, taken in connection with sensitization to the hapten diphenylcyclopropenone (DPC).

The CDR3 loop reads CSAIRDRGTYEQYF. In DNA form, the CDR3 reads TGCAGTGCTATAAGGGACAGGGGTACCTACGAGCAGTACTTC. The rearrangement uses TRBV20-1 and TRBJ2-7; 10 nucleotides align to TRBD1. CDR3 length: 14 residues. J lost 2 bases, V lost 4 bases, and 5 bases had no gene match. CDR1 is DFQATT and CDR2 is SNEGSKA in the germline V gene (reference sequence).